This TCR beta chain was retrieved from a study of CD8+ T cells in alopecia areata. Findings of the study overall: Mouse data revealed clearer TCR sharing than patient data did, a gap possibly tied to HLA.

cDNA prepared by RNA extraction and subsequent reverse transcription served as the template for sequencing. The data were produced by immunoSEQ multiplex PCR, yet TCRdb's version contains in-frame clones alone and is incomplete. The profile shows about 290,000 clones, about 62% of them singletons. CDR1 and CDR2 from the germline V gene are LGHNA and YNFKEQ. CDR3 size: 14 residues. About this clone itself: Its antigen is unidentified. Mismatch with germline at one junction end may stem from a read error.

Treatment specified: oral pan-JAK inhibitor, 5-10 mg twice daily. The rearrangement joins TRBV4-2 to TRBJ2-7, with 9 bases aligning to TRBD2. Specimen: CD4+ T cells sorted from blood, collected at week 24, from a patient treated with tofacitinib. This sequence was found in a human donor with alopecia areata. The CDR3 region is CASSPHTSGSFPIF. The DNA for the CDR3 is TGTGCCAGCAGCCCCCATACTAGCGGGTCGTTTCCTATCTTC.